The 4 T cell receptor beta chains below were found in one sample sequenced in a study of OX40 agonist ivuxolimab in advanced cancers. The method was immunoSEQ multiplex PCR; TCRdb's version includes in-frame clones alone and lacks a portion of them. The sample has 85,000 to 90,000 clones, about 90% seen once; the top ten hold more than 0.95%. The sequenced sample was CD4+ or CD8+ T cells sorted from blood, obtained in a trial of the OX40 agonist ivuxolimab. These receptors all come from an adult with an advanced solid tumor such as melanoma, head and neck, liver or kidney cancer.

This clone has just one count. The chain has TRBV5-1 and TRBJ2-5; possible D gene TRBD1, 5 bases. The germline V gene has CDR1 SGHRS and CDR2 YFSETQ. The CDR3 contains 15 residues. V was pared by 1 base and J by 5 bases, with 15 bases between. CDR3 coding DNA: TGCGCCAGCAGCTTGTTACCCCAGGGCCCGGAGACCCAGTACTTC. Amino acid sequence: CASSLLPQGPETQYF.

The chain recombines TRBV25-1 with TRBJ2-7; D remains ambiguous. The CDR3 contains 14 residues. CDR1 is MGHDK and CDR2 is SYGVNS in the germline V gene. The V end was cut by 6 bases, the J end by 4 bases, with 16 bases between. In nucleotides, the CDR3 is TGTGCCAGCAGCGCCCCAGCCCCCTTTTACGAGCAGTACTTC. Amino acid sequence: CASSAPAPFYEQYF.

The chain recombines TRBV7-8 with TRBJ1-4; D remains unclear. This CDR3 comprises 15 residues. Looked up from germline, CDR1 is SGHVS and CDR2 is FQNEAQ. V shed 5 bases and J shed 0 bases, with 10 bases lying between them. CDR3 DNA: TGTGCCAGCAGCCCCCGAGGACCAACTAATGAAAAACTGTTTTTT. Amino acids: CASSPRGPTNEKLFF.

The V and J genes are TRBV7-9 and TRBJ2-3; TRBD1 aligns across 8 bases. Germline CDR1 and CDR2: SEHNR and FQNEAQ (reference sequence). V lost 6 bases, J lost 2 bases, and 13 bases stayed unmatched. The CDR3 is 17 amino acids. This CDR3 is CASSFQGATPFTDTQYF. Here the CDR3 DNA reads TGTGCCAGCAGTTTTCAGGGGGCGACCCCCTTCACAGATACGCAGTATTTT.